The 30 T cell receptor beta chains reported below all come from one sample, sequenced in a study of blood T cell repertoires in COVID-19 (dated by TCRdb to the early 2020s). The method behind the library was the immunoSEQ multiplex PCR assay. TCRdb took over this immuneACCESS table, retaining in-frame rearrangements with V and J assigned. Such tables are incomplete; in checked studies, under half of the missing clones stem from an unresolved V gene, and the remainder is unexplained. The sample table contains roughly 150,000 clones; only one count was recorded for almost 85% of them. The top ten constitute just under 3% of the sample. Sequencing was done on a sample of peripheral blood. Source of these receptors: a man aged 50 to 59 with acute or convalescent COVID-19.

The genes are TRBV4-2 and TRBJ2-1; 15 bases are a match to TRBD2. J lost 4 bases, V lost 3 bases, and 13 bases had no gene match. The CDR3 is made up of 20 amino acids. CDR1 and CDR2 from the germline V gene are LGHNA and YNFKEQ. The CDR3 nucleotides read TGTGCCAGCAGCCATTCTATAACCGGGACTAGCGGGAGGTTTTACAATGAGCAGTTCTTC. Translated: CASSHSITGTSGRFYNEQFF.

This clone was observed once. The rearrangement links TRBV19 to TRBJ1-2; perhaps TRBD1 as D (6 bases). Germline CDR1 is LNHDA and CDR2 is SQIVND (reference sequence). CDR3 length: 14 residues. The V end was cut by 5 bases, the J end by 3 bases, with 13 bases between. CDR3 sequence reads: CASSFTGLHYGYTF. The CDR3 nucleotides read TGTGCCAGTAGTTTTACAGGGTTGCACTATGGCTACACCTTC. Combining the CDR3 with reference TRBV19 and TRBJ1-2 gives the whole variable domain DGGITQSPKYLFRKEGQNVTLSCEQNLNHDAMYWYRQDPGQGLRLIYYSQIVNDFQKGDIAEGYSVSREKKESFPLTVTSAQKNPTAFYLCASSFTGLHYGYTFGSGTRLTVV.

The chain employs TRBV4-2 and TRBJ1-2; possibly TRBD1 for D (6 bases). CDR1 is LGHNA, CDR2 YNFKEQ, per germline. The ends were cut back, 2 bases at V and 6 bases at J, with 13 bases in the middle. The CDR3 spans 14 residues. CDR3 amino acids: CASSQPGGADGYTF. The DNA of the CDR3 is TGTGCCAGCAGCCAACCGGGGGGCGCAGATGGCTACACCTTC.

The chain couples TRBV5-5 to TRBJ2-1; D possibly corresponds to TRBD1 (5 bases). In germline, CDR1 is SGHKS, CDR2 YYEKEE (reference sequence). The length of the CDR3 is 15 residues. The V end was cut by 4 bases, the J end by 1 base, with 12 bases between. CDR3 sequence: CASSLVQGSYNEQFF. DNA for the CDR3: TGTGCCAGCAGCCTGGTCCAGGGTTCCTACAATGAGCAGTTCTTC.

This chain links TRBV18 with TRBJ2-6, with a weak D call TRBD2 (5 bases). There are 16 residues in the CDR3. Germline lookup yields CDR1 KGHSH and CDR2 LQKENI. Trimming shortened V by 4 bases and J by 0 bases, and 10 bases separated the two germline ends. The CDR3 DNA reads TGTGCCAGCTCACGGGTGGGAGACTCTGGGGCCAACGTCCTGACTTTC. Protein: CASSRVGDSGANVLTF.

The V gene is TRBV19, the J gene TRBJ1-4, with TRBD1 identical over 9 bases. V lost 8 bases to trimming and J lost 3 bases; unmatched junction nucleotides: 7. The germline gives CDR1 LNHDA, CDR2 SQIVND (reference sequence). The CDR3 extends over 15 amino acids. This chain's CDR3 is CASRDRVLANEKLFF. CDR3 nucleotides: TGTGCCAGTCGGGACAGGGTGTTAGCTAATGAAAAACTGTTTTTT.

CDR3 bases: TGTGCCAGCAGTCCTACAGGGGAGGAACCCTATGGCTACACCTTC. This gives the protein CASSPTGEEPYGYTF. The J gene is TRBJ1-2, the V gene TRBV28; TRBD1 matches at 7 bases. This CDR3 is 15 amino acids long. Germline V gene data show CDR1 as MDHEN and CDR2 as SYDVKM. The J segment lost 4 bases and the V segment lost 5 bases, leaving 10 bases of the junction unmatched.

A single count supports this clone. The CDR3 here is CASSLSGTGPNQPQHF. CDR3 bases: TGTGCCAGCAGCTTGTCCGGGACAGGTCCCAATCAGCCCCAGCATTTT. The chain uses TRBV5-8 and TRBJ1-5, with 8 bases lining up with TRBD1. V was pared by 1 base and J by 3 bases, with 6 bases of the junction left unmatched. Germline V gives CDR1 SGHTS, CDR2 YDEGEE. CDR3 length equals 16 residues.

The chain links TRBV6-4 to TRBJ1-6; D remains ambiguous. CDR3 size: 13 residues. Germline V gives CDR1 MRHNA, CDR2 SNTAGT. V shed 4 bases and J shed 6 bases, with 7 bases lying between them. CDR3 coding DNA: TGTGCCAGCAGTGCCCTGGCTAATTCACCCCTCCACTTT. This gives the protein CASSALANSPLHF.

This clone appeared once. The rearrangement uses TRBV7-6 and TRBJ2-1; D might be TRBD2 (6 bases). The CDR3 is 14 residues long. V gave up 3 bases and J gave up 10 bases, with 16 bases separating them. Germline CDR1 is SGHVS and CDR2 is FNYEAQ. The CDR3 is CASSFGGGSQEQFF. CDR3 sequence (DNA): TGTGCCAGCAGCTTCGGCGGAGGGAGCCAAGAGCAGTTCTTC.

The chain recombines TRBV6-4 with TRBJ1-4, with D perhaps TRBD1 (6 bases). The length of the CDR3 is 16 residues. The germline V gene encodes CDR1 MRHNA and CDR2 SNTAGT. The V and J ends lost 2 bases and 4 bases respectively, with 14 bases between them. CDR3: CASSDVGGARNEKLFF. CDR3 DNA: TGTGCCAGCAGTGACGTTGGGGGGGCGCGTAATGAAAAACTGTTTTTT.

The chain combines TRBV6-5 with TRBJ1-2; tentative D call: TRBD1 (6 bases). This CDR3 is built from 13 residues. Germline V gene sequence: CDR1 MNHEY, CDR2 SVGAGI. The V end was cut by 6 bases, the J end by 2 bases, with 10 bases between. CDR3 amino acids: CASRIGQNYGYTF. Here the CDR3 DNA reads TGTGCCAGCAGAATCGGACAGAACTATGGCTACACCTTC.

V and J are TRBV3-1 (or the pseudogene TRBV3-2) and TRBJ1-3, with D perhaps matching TRBD1 (6 bases). This CDR3 spans 14 amino acids. Germline V gene data show CDR1 as LGHDT and CDR2 as YNNKEL (reference sequence). Trimming removed 2 bases at V and 1 base at J, with 6 bases between. The CDR3: CASSQTGSGNTIYF. CDR3 DNA: TGTGCCAGCAGCCAAACAGGGTCTGGAAACACCATATATTTT.

This clone appeared a single time. This chain links TRBV5-1 with TRBJ1-3; 7 bases align to TRBD1. The CDR3 is made up of 15 amino acids. Germline V CDR1 and CDR2: SGHRS, YFSETQ. The ends lost 4 bases at V and 3 bases at J; junction bases unmatched: 7. The CDR3 sequence is CASSREGAGGNTIYF. The CDR3, as DNA: TGCGCCAGCAGCAGAGAGGGGGCAGGTGGAAACACCATATATTTT.

This chain connects TRBV5-1 to TRBJ1-1; no clear D. CDR1 and CDR2 from the germline V gene are SGHRS and YFSETQ. This CDR3 region has 16 residues. The V and J ends lost 0 bases and 0 bases respectively, with 12 bases between them. In DNA form, the CDR3 reads TGCGCCAGCAGCTTGGTGTCAGATCCTCTGAACACTGAAGCTTTCTTT. It yields the protein CASSLVSDPLNTEAFF.

The V and J genes are TRBV28 and TRBJ2-5; 9 bases are shared with TRBD1. There are 14 residues in the CDR3. The germline gives CDR1 MDHEN, CDR2 SYDVKM. V gave up 5 bases and J gave up 3 bases; unmatched junction bases: 4. The CDR3 DNA reads as TGTGCCAGCAGTCGCCGGACAGGGGAAGAGACCCAGTACTTC. Protein: CASSRRTGEETQYF.

The rearrangement links TRBV11-2 to TRBJ2-7; D possibly corresponds to TRBD2 (6 bases). CDR3 length: 18 residues. From germline, CDR1 is SGHAT and CDR2 FQNNGV. The V end was cut by 0 bases, the J end by 7 bases, with 25 bases between. The CDR3 here is CASSLDTRGGPEMGEQYF. DNA of the CDR3: TGTGCCAGCAGCTTAGATACCCGGGGAGGCCCAGAGATGGGGGAGCAGTACTTC.

This clone has more than one count but fewer than ten. This rearrangement joins TRBV2 to TRBJ1-6, with D perhaps TRBD1 (5 bases). The CDR3 has 14 amino acids. V gave up 6 bases and J gave up 10 bases, with 16 bases separating them. CDR1 and CDR2 from the germline V gene are SNHLY and FYNNEI. CDR3 sequence: CASSDRQGSSPLHF. In DNA form, the CDR3 reads TGTGCCAGCAGCGACCGGCAGGGCTCGTCACCCCTCCACTTT.

The chain employs TRBV10-3 and TRBJ1-1; TRBD1 might be the D (5 bases). Between the trimmed V and J ends, which lost 4 bases and 0 bases, there was a span of 18 bases. Germline V lookup: CDR1 ENHRY, CDR2 SYGVKD. This CDR3 region has 17 residues. CDR3 nucleotides: TGTGCCATCAGTGGAACATCCCGGGGGATCATGAACACTGAAGCTTTCTTT. Its translation: CAISGTSRGIMNTEAFF.

The chain carries TRBV6-1 and TRBJ1-1; maybe TRBD1 (5 bases). CDR3 size: 13 residues. The V end lost 1 base, the J end lost 8 bases, and 11 bases lay between the germline ends. Germline values: CDR1 MNHNS, CDR2 SASEGT. The CDR3 is CASSEGVEGEAFF. As DNA, the CDR3 is TGTGCCAGCAGTGAAGGTGTGGAGGGGGAAGCTTTCTTT.

This chain joins TRBV28 and TRBJ1-4; D might be TRBD1 (5 bases). The germline CDR1 and CDR2 sequences are MDHEN and SYDVKM. The ends were cut back, 7 bases at V and 10 bases at J, with 22 bases in the middle. CDR3 length: 15 amino acids. The CDR3 reads CASTDPGQSPRKLFF. In DNA form, the CDR3 reads TGTGCCAGCACTGACCCAGGGCAGTCCCCAAGAAAACTGTTTTTT.

The V gene is TRBV5-1, the J gene TRBJ1-3; 7 bases match TRBD1. The CDR3 contains 14 residues. Germline assignment: CDR1 SGHRS and CDR2 YFSETQ. V trimming: 0 bases; J trimming: 9 bases; junction bases outside the gene matches: 6. This CDR3 reads CASSLADRVGTIYF. In nucleotides, the CDR3 is TGCGCCAGCAGCTTGGCCGACAGGGTTGGCACCATATATTTT. The entire variable domain, with the rest obtained from reference TRBV5-1 and TRBJ1-3, is as follows: KAGVTQTPRYLIKTRGQQVTLSCSPISGHRSVSWYQQTPGQGLQFLFEYFSETQRNKGNFPGRFSGRQFSNSRSEMNVSTLELGDSALYLCASSLADRVGTIYFGEGSWLTVV.

In this sample, this clone turned up once. V usage is TRBV18 and J usage is TRBJ2-2; D gene uncertain. This CDR3 comprises 13 residues. Trimming shortened V by 2 bases and J by 4 bases, and 5 bases separated the two germline ends. Germline assignment: CDR1 KGHSH and CDR2 LQKENI. CDR3 in DNA: TGTGCCAGCTCACCATATAGCACCGGGGAGCTGTTTTTT. Translated, it gives CASSPYSTGELFF.

This chain joins TRBV6-5 and TRBJ1-3, with a tentative D call TRBD1 (5 bases). V lost 6 bases, J lost 0 bases, and 12 bases lay in between. Germline CDR1 is MNHEY and CDR2 is SVGAGI. The CDR3 loop spans 15 amino acids. CDR3 region: CASSRQKSSGNTIYF. In nucleotides, the CDR3 is TGTGCCAGCAGCCGACAGAAGAGCTCTGGAAACACCATATATTTT.

The V and J genes are TRBV12-3 or TRBV12-4 and TRBJ1-2, with 8 positions matching TRBD1. V shed 5 bases and J 4 bases; nucleotides not matched to a gene: 3. This CDR3 is built from 13 residues. In DNA form, the CDR3 reads TGTGCCAGCAGTCCGGGACAGGCCTATGGCTACACCTTC. Its protein product is CASSPGQAYGYTF.

The V call is TRBV5-1, the J call TRBJ1-2, with a weak D call TRBD1 (5 bases). Trimming stripped 5 bases from V and 4 bases from J, with 12 bases between. CDR3 length equals 13 residues. CDR1 and CDR2 (germline): SGHRS, YFSETQ. CDR3 amino acids: CASRFSGGYGYTF. The CDR3 coding sequence is TGCGCCAGCAGGTTTTCGGGGGGCTATGGCTACACCTTC.

Written as DNA, the CDR3 is TGTGCCAGCTCACGAACCGGGACAGGATATGGCTACACCTTC. Protein sequence: CASSRTGTGYGYTF. The gene calls are TRBV18 and TRBJ1-2; 8 bases map to TRBD1. CDR1 and CDR2 from the germline V gene are KGHSH and LQKENI. The junction had 6 bases not matched to a gene; V was cut back by 4 bases and J by 5 bases. CDR3 length equals 14 residues.

The CDR3: CAWRGAGGPLQYF. CDR3 bases: TGTGCCTGGAGGGGGGCGGGGGGGCCGTTGCAGTACTTC. This sequence joins TRBV30 and TRBJ2-5; 9 bases fit TRBD2. CDR3 length: 13 residues. After removal of 3 bases from V and 11 bases from J, the junction contained 10 bases not matched to a gene. Germline-derived CDR1 and CDR2 are GTSNPN and SVGIG (reference sequence).

This rearrangement joins TRBV7-3 to TRBJ1-2; the match to TRBD1 covers 9 bases. This CDR3 is built from 16 residues. Germline trimming cut 1 base from V and 6 bases from J; bases unmatched to any gene: 9. Germline V lookup: CDR1 SGHTA, CDR2 FQGTGA. The CDR3: CASSLRGQGSLDGYTF. Here the CDR3 DNA reads TGTGCCAGCAGCTTAAGGGGACAGGGTTCCCTCGATGGCTACACCTTC.

CDR3 region: CASSLQGGQNEKLFF. The CDR3 DNA follows: TGTGCCAGCAGTTTACAGGGAGGGCAGAATGAAAAACTGTTTTTT. The J gene is TRBJ1-4, the V gene TRBV7-8; maybe TRBD1 (6 bases). V gave up 6 bases and J gave up 5 bases, with 16 bases separating them. From germline, CDR1 is SGHVS and CDR2 FQNEAQ. This CDR3 region has 15 residues.